One T cell receptor beta chain is described in this entry. This sample stems from a study of regulatory T cells in long-lasting Graves disease. Construction of TCR beta libraries relied on iRepertoire HTBI primers and on Arm-PCR targeting CDR3 regions. TCRdb re-called the multiplex PCR reads with MiXCR, one entry per CDR3 protein. The profile shows about 530,000 distinct CDR3 sequences, 15% to 20% of them singletons. Germline V CDR1 and CDR2: PRHDT, FYEKMQ (reference sequence). The CDR3 totals 16 residues. V was trimmed by 4 bases and J by 3 bases, leaving 19 bases between them. Time point reported: newly diagnosed GD, antithyroid drugs for less than 3 months. The TCR library used RNA extracted from PBMCs. This same sample was also part of a study on T cells in Graves' hyperthyroidism and ophthalmopathy.

The J gene is TRBJ2-7, the V gene TRBV13, with D possibly matching TRBD2 (6 bases). The sequencing used peripheral blood mononuclear cells (PBMCs), collected at new diagnosis, from a patient treated with antithyroid drugs. The receptor's source is a woman aged 40-65 years with Graves disease. The CDR3 is CASSSGLGAGFYEQYF. The CDR3 bases are TGTGCCAGCAGCTCGGGCTTAGGTGCGGGATTCTACGAGCAGTACTTC.